A selection of T cell receptor beta chains follows, all from one sample in a study of T-cell memory formation after mild COVID-19. TCRdb recomputed calls from the 5' RACE reads with MiXCR, one row per CDR3 protein. The top ten clones hold roughly 8.1% of a sample with 500,000 to 650,000 distinct CDR3 sequences, about 20% of them seen once. The specimen sequenced was PBMCs or a T cell subset sorted from them (not recorded which). Every receptor here comes from an adult woman who had mild COVID-19 (a few samples of this study predate the infection). Cell type and time point are not known. Each CDR3 is given with its conserved first and last residue. The order of the fields is clone size, J gene, CDR3 length, V gene, D gene, CDR3 DNA, CDR3 protein. The D gene is left open where the match is weak. Clone size is stated in some rows and not others, as once, few, many or a class when expanded.

. TRBJ2-7 13 TRBV5-1 . TGCGCAAGCAGGCGGGACTGGAACTACGAGCAGTACTTC CASRRDWNYEQYF
. TRBJ2-1 16 TRBV6-4 . TGTGCCAGCAGTGACTCCGCTAGCCTAGGCTCGAATGAGCAGTTCTTC CASSDSASLGSNEQFF
. TRBJ1-2 15 TRBV6-5 . TGTGCCAGCAGTTACCAGGGAACGGCTAACTATGGCTACACCTTC CASSYQGTANYGYTF
. TRBJ1-1 14 TRBV24-1 TRBD1 TGTGCCACCAGGCCTCAGGGGGCGACCACTGAAGCTTTCTTT CATRPQGATTEAFF
few TRBJ2-5 15 TRBV7-9 . TGTGCCATCGGAGCCTTGGGGACGCGTGAAGAGACCCAGTACTTC CAIGALGTREETQYF
. TRBJ2-1 15 TRBV20-1 TRBD2 TGCAGTGCAAATACGGGGGGAAGCTCCTACAATGAGCAGTTCTTC CSANTGGSSYNEQFF
. TRBJ2-1 17 TRBV5-1 TRBD2 TGCGCCAGCAGCTTGGCCCAGCTAGCGGGGTCCTACAATGAGCAGTTCTTC CASSLAQLAGSYNEQFF
. TRBJ2-1 14 TRBV13 TRBD2 TGTGCCAGCAGCTTTGCACTCGCGGGGGTGGAGCAGTTCTTC CASSFALAGVEQFF
. TRBJ2-1 13 TRBV24-1 . TGTGCCACCAGTGCCATGGGGTCCAATGAGCAGTTCTTC CATSAMGSNEQFF
few TRBJ1-5 14 TRBV3-1 . TGTGCCAGCAGCCAAGATCTTTCGGGGCAGCCCCAGCATTTT CASSQDLSGQPQHF
few TRBJ1-2 15 TRBV6-6 . TGTGCCAGCAGTTACCTCGCAGGTACTAACTATGGCTACACCTTC CASSYLAGTNYGYTF
. TRBJ2-2 14 TRBV9 . TGTGCCAGCAGCGTAAAGGATTACACCGGGGAGCTGTTTTTT CASSVKDYTGELFF
. TRBJ2-2 16 TRBV3-1 . TGTGCCAGCAGCCGCCTATCTCAATGGAACACCGGGGAGCTGTTTTTT CASSRLSQWNTGELFF
. TRBJ2-1 13 TRBV2 TRBD1 TGTGCCAGCCGGGACAGGGGTTTTAATGAGCAGTTCTTC CASRDRGFNEQFF
. TRBJ1-5 15 TRBV4-1 . TGCGCCAGCAGCCAAGATAGAGGGCCCCATCAGCCCCAGCATTTT CASSQDRGPHQPQHF
few TRBJ1-2 14 TRBV6-5 . TGTGCCAGCAGTTCGCTGCCGACTAACTATGGCTACACCTTC CASSSLPTNYGYTF
few TRBJ2-1 16 TRBV5-1 TRBD2 TGCGCCAGCAGCTACTCAAGCGGGGGGGCCTACAATGAGCAGTTCTTC CASSYSSGGAYNEQFF
. TRBJ2-1 15 TRBV7-3 . TGTGCCAGCAGCTTAACGGGACTCCCCTCTAATGAGCAGTTCTTC CASSLTGLPSNEQFF
. TRBJ2-2 17 TRBV18 TRBD1 TGTGCCAGCTCACCCAACAGGGGCGCGCGTAACACCGGGGAGCTGTTTTTT CASSPNRGARNTGELFF
. TRBJ2-7 18 TRBV4-1 . TGCGCCAGCAGCCAAGAAGGGGGTGAGTTTCCGCTGGCCTACGAGCAGTACTTC CASSQEGGEFPLAYEQYF
. TRBJ2-1 11 TRBV7-9 . TGTGCGCTTCTGAGGGGTCATGAGCAGTTCTTC CALLRGHEQFF
few TRBJ2-7 14 TRBV20-1 . TGCAGTGCTGGTGGTAGGCCAGGGAACTACGAGCAGTACTTC CSAGGRPGNYEQYF
many TRBJ2-5 19 TRBV24-1 TRBD1 TGTGCCACCAGTGAGGGGGTGAGGACAGGGTTACGCCGGGGGGAGACCCAGTACTTC CATSEGVRTGLRRGETQYF
. TRBJ1-1 13 TRBV7-2 . TGTGCCAGCAGCTTCGGACAGTGGACTGAAGCTTTCTTT CASSFGQWTEAFF
. TRBJ2-1 16 TRBV23-1 . TGCGCCAGCAGTCAATCGGGGCAGACCCTATACAATGAGCAGTTCTTC CASSQSGQTLYNEQFF
once TRBJ1-2 16 TRBV7-9 . TGTGCCAGCAGCCAAGCTCCCCTCGGGGGGGGACCAGGCTACACCTTC CASSQAPLGGGPGYTF
few TRBJ2-3 15 TRBV29-1 . TGCAGCGGCAAAACAGGGTGGGCTAGTCAAGATACGCAGTATTTT CSGKTGWASQDTQYF
. TRBJ2-3 12 TRBV24-1 TRBD1 TGTGCTTCGCAGGGGGAAGCAGATACGCAGTATTTT CASQGEADTQYF
few TRBJ2-1 13 TRBV7-3 . TGTGCCAGCAGCCCCCTAGGGGGCAATGAGCAGTTCTTC CASSPLGGNEQFF
. TRBJ2-3 13 TRBV10-3 . TGTGCCATCAGTGACCAGGGCGCAGATACGCAGTATTTT CAISDQGADTQYF
. TRBJ2-2 18 TRBV6-5 . TGTGCCAGCAGTCAGGGCTTTTTGGCGGGACCGAACACCGGGGAGCTGTTTTTT CASSQGFLAGPNTGELFF
. TRBJ1-2 13 TRBV7-9 TRBD1 TGTGCCAGCACCGGGACAGGGGACTATGGCTACACCTTC CASTGTGDYGYTF
. TRBJ1-5 15 TRBV6-5 TRBD1 TGTGCCAGCAGAGAGACAGGGTCCAGCAATCAGCCCCAGCATTTT CASRETGSSNQPQHF
. TRBJ1-1 14 TRBV2 . TGTGCCAGCAGTCAACAGGGATCGAACACTGAAGCTTTCTTT CASSQQGSNTEAFF
. TRBJ2-1 15 TRBV7-3 . TGTGCCAGCAGCTTAAGCGGGCAGTCCTACAATGAGCAGTTCTTC CASSLSGQSYNEQFF
. TRBJ1-2 15 TRBV19 . TGTGCCAGTAGTCCGGGGGGTTTTGCTAACTATGGCTACACCTTC CASSPGGFANYGYTF
few TRBJ2-2 18 TRBV9 . TGTGCCAGCAGCGTAGACGCGCTGACCCGGCTAGGAACCGGGGAGCTGTTTTTT CASSVDALTRLGTGELFF
few TRBJ2-3 16 TRBV7-9 . TGTGCCAGCAGCTTATTGATGCGGGACAGCACAGATACGCAGTATTTT CASSLLMRDSTDTQYF
few TRBJ2-1 15 TRBV7-2 TRBD2 TGTGCCAGCAGCTCGACTAGCGGGAGGATCTATGAGCAGTTCTTC CASSSTSGRIYEQFF
. TRBJ2-7 15 TRBV12-3/TRBV12-4 . TGTGCCAGCAGTTTAAGGGGCCCAGCTTCCTACGAGCAGTACTTC CASSLRGPASYEQYF
. TRBJ2-5 17 TRBV6-1 TRBD2 TGTGCCAGCAGCCTAAGTGGACTAGCGGGGGGTACGGAGACCCAGTACTTC CASSLSGLAGGTETQYF
many TRBJ1-1 12 TRBV5-1 TRBD1 TGCGCCAGCAGCGGACAGGGAGCTGAAGCTTTCTTT CASSGQGAEAFF
few TRBJ2-5 15 TRBV5-1 TRBD2 TGCGCCAGCACTGAGACCGGGACTAGCTTTGAGACCCAGTACTTC CASTETGTSFETQYF
once TRBJ1-6 15 TRBV7-3 . TGTGCCAGCAGCCATACACCCCTTGTATATTCACCCCTCCACTTT CASSHTPLVYSPLHF
few TRBJ2-1 15 TRBV5-1 TRBD2 TGCGCCAGCACCCCCGGACTAGCGTATTACAATGAGCAGTTCTTC CASTPGLAYYNEQFF
few TRBJ2-7 10 TRBV29-1 . TGCAGCGTTCTCGAGTACGAGCAGTACTTC CSVLEYEQYF
few TRBJ2-1 16 TRBV9 . TGTGCCAGCAGCGTAGTCACGACTAGGGCGTACAATGAGCAGTTCTTC CASSVVTTRAYNEQFF
. TRBJ1-4 13 TRBV6-5 . TGTGCCAGCACCCACAGCGGAAATGAAAAACTGTTTTTT CASTHSGNEKLFF
. TRBJ1-2 13 TRBV19 . TGTGCCAGTAGTATTATACAGACCGAGGGCTACACCTTC CASSIIQTEGYTF
. TRBJ2-2 14 TRBV11-3 . TGTGCCAGCAGCCCAGGGGAGGCCCCCGGGGAGCTGTTTTTT CASSPGEAPGELFF
once TRBJ2-3 14 TRBV6-2/TRBV6-3 TRBD2 TGTGCCAGTACACTGGGGGGGGGCACAGATACGCAGTATTTT CASTLGGGTDTQYF
. TRBJ2-4 21 TRBV7-2 . TGTGCCAGCAGCCCGGACCCTGGGCCCCAAATCAGACTCGGCGCCAAAAACATTCAGTACTTC CASSPDPGPQIRLGAKNIQYF
few TRBJ2-1 13 TRBV24-1 . TGTGCCACCAGTGATTCCCCCCGGGTTGAGCAGTTCTTC CATSDSPRVEQFF
once TRBJ1-5 14 TRBV20-1 . TGCAGTGCTAGTCTGGACGGACCGCAAGGGCCCCAGCATTTT CSASLDGPQGPQHF
few TRBJ1-2 13 TRBV30 . TGTGCCTGGGGGGACGGACGGTCCTATGGCTACACCTTC CAWGDGRSYGYTF
. TRBJ2-7 15 TRBV19 TRBD2 TGTGCCAGTAGTATAGAAGCGGGAGGGTCCTACGAGCAGTACTTC CASSIEAGGSYEQYF
. TRBJ2-1 13 TRBV12-3/TRBV12-4 . TGTGCCAGCACCCTTATCGCGTGGAATGAGCAGTTCTTC CASTLIAWNEQFF
. TRBJ2-3 17 TRBV12-3/TRBV12-4 . TGTGCCAGCAGCTCCTTTGGACAGATGACTAGTCCTGATACGCAGTATTTT CASSSFGQMTSPDTQYF